The source of this T cell receptor beta chain is a study of CD8+CD57+ T cells in acquired aplastic anemia. The study, taken as a whole, reports: Patients and controls turned out to have roughly 31 CD8+ CDR3 sequences in common. No significant patient-versus-control difference appeared in CD8+ Simpson's diversity.

An expansion of CD8+CD57+ cells by flow cytometry had been shown in patients chosen for sequencing. Prior therapy had not been administered to any patient at the time of blood sampling. The template used for profiling TCR beta VDJ and CDR3 was genomic DNA. TCRdb redid the calling of the reads with MiXCR, one entry per CDR3 protein. This table holds 170,000 or so distinct CDR3 sequences, roughly 50% found once. Germline V gene sequence: CDR1 SQVTM, CDR2 ANQGSEA. This CDR3 spans 14 amino acids. Trimming cost V 5 bases and J 4 bases; bases outside gene matches: 10. As concerns this clonotype: The antigen is not known.

The material sequenced was sorted CD4+, CD8+, or CD8+CD57+ T cells (not recorded which) from PBMCs. The clonotype was recovered from a human donor with aplastic anemia. V usage is TRBV29-1 and J usage is TRBJ1-2, with TRBD1 matching 7 bases. CDR3: CSVQTRQGTYGYTF. The CDR3, as DNA: TGCAGCGTTCAAACCCGACAGGGAACCTATGGCTACACCTTC.